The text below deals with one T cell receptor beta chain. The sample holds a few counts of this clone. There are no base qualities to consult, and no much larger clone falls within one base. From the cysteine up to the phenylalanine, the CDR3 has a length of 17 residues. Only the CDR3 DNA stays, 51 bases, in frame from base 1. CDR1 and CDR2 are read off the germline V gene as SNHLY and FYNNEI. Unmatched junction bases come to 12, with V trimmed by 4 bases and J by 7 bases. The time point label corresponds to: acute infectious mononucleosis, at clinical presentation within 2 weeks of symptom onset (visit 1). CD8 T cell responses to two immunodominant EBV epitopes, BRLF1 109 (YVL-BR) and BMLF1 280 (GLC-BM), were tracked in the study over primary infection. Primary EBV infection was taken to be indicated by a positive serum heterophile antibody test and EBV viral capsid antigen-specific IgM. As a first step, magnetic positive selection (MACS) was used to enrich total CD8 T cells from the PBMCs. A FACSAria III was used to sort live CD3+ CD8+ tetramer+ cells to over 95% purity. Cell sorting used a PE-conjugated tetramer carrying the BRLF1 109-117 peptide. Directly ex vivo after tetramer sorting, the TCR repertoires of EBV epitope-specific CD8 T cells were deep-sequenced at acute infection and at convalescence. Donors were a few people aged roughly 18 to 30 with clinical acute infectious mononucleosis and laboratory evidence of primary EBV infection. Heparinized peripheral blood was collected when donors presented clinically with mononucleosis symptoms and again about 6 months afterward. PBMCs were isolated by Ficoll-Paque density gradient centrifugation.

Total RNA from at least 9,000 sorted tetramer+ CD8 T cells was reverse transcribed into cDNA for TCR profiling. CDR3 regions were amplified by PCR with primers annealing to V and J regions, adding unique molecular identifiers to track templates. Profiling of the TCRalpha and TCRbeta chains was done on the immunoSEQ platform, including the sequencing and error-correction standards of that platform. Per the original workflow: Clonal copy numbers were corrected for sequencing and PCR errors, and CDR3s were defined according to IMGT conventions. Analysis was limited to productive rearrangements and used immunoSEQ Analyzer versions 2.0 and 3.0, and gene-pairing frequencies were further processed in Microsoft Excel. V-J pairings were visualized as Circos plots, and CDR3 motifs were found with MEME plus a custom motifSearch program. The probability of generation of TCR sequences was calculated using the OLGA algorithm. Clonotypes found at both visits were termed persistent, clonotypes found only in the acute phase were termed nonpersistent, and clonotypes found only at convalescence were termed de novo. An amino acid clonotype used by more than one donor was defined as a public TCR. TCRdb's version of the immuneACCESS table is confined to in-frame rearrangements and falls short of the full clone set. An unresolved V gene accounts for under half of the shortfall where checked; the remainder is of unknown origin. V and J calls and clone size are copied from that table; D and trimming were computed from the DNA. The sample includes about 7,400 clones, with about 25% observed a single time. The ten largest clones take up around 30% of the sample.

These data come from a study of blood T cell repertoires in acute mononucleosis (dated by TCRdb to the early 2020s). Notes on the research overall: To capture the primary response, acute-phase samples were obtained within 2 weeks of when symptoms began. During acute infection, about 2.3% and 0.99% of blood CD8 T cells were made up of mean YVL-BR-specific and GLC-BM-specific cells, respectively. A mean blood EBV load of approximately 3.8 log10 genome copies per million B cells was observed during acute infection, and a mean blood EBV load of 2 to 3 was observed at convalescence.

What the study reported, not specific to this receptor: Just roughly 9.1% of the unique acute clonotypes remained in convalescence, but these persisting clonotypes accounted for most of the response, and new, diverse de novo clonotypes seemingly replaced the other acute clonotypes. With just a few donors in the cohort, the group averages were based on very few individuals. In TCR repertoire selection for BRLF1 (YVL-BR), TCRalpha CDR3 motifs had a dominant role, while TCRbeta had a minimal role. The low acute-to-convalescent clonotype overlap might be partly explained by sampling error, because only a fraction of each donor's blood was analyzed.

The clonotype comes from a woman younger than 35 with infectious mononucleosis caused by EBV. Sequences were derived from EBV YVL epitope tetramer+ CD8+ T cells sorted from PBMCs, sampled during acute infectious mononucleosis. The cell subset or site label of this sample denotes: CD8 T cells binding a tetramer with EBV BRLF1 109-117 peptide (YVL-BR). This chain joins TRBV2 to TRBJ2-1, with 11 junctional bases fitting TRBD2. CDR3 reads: CASSGPSGGPAGNEQFF. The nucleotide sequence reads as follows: TGTGCCAGCAGTGGGCCTAGCGGGGGGCCGGCGGGGAATGAGCAGTTCTTC.